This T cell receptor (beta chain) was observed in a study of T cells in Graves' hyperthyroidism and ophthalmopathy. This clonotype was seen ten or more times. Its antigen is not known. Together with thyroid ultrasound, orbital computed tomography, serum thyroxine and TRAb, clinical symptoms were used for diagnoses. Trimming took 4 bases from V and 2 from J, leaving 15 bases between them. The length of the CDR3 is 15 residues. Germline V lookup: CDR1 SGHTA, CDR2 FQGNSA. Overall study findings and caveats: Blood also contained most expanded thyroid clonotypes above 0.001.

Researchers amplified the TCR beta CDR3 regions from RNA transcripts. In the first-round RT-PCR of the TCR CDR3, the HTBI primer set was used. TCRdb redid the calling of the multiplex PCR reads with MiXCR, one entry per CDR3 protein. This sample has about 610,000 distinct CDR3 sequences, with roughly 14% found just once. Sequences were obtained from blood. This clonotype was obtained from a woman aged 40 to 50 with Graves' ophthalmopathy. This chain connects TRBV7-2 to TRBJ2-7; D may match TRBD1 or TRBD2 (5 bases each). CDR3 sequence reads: CASSSRAQGPYEQYF. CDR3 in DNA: TGTGCCAGCAGCTCACGCGCTCAGGGACCCTACGAGCAGTACTTC.